This T cell receptor (beta chain) was captured by sequencing in a study of patients and donors after allogeneic stem cell transplantation. The CDR3 length is 12 residues. Trimming took 4 bases from V and 3 from J, leaving 7 bases between them. The germline V gene encodes CDR1 LNHNV and CDR2 YYDKDF (reference sequence). TCRdb itself ran the RT-PCR reads through MiXCR, one entry per CDR3 protein. The sample shows hundreds of thousands of distinct CDR3 sequences, roughly 17% of them seen only once. This clonotype occurred many times. This clonotype originated in a human donor who was either an allogeneic HSCT recipient or a stem cell or donor lymphocyte infusion donor (not recorded which). It is not recorded whose cells these are; they may come from a transplant donor. Sequenced material: blood, either unsorted or a sorted T cell fraction (not recorded which). V gene TRBV15 combines with J gene TRBJ2-7; D may be TRBD1 (5 bases). CDR3 residues: CATSNQGYEQYF. The CDR3 DNA is TGTGCCACCAGCAACCAGGGCTACGAGCAGTACTTC.